Described below is a single TCR beta chain sequence and its context. Its antigen is undetermined. The data derive from a study of a mutant IDH1 vaccine in newly diagnosed glioma. Time point meaning: week 5, during vaccination. Vaccination used 300 ug of mutant IDH1 20-mer peptide per dose, with topical imiquimod. The CDR3 extends over 14 amino acids. Looked up from germline, CDR1 is KGHSH and CDR2 is LQKENI. V lost 3 bases and J lost 4, with 13 bases in between. Some clones are missing from TCRdb's copy, which holds only in-frame ones; the method was immunoSEQ multiplex PCR. The repertoire includes fewer than 30,000 clones, 65% to 85% of them detected once, and roughly a tenth sits in the top ten.

This chain uses TRBV18 with TRBJ2-7; D possibly matches TRBD1 or TRBD2 (5 bases each). The clonotype originates from a man in his forties or fifties with glioma. The sequencing here drew on PBMCs, taken from a glioma patient whose treatment included an IDH1 peptide vaccine. CDR3 DNA: TGTGCCAGCTCACCTAAGGGACCCGGATACGAGCAGTACTTC. This translates into CASSPKGPGYEQYF.